The clone carrying this T cell receptor beta chain was seen repeatedly, ten times or more. Its target is not known. This same CDR3 is encoded by further DNA sequences in the sample. The V end was cut by 1 base, the J end by 4 bases, with 11 bases between. CDR1 SGHTA and CDR2 FQGNSA come from the germline V gene. The CDR3 runs 15 residues. The data belong to a study of CD8+ T cells in alopecia areata. RNA extraction and reverse transcription yielded cDNA as sequencing template. This table comes from immunoSEQ multiplex PCR, and its TCRdb copy is limited to in-frame clones, with some not included. The table records 110,000 or so clones, over 60% of them present only once. Study results and caveats: Scalp samples also yield sequences from resident alphabeta T cells of normal skin. Affected lesional scalp, above all in alopecia totalis/universalis, was more clonal than normal scalp.

Sequenced material: CD4+ T cells sorted from blood. The genes are TRBV7-2 and TRBJ1-5; possibly TRBD1 for D (6 bases). This receptor was identified in a human donor in good health. This CDR3 reads CASSLEQGLNQPQHF. The CDR3 DNA reads TGTGCCAGCAGCTTAGAACAGGGCCTAAATCAGCCCCAGCATTTT. The full variable domain, completed using reference TRBV7-2 and TRBJ1-5, is GAGVSQSPSNKVTEKGKDVELRCDPISGHTALYWYRQSLGQGLEFLIYFQGNSAPDKSGLPSDRFSAERTGGSVSTLTIQRTQQEDSAVYLCASSLEQGLNQPQHFGDGTRLSIL.